This T cell receptor beta chain appears in the sequencing data of a study of blood T cell repertoires in COVID-19. Per the authors' pipeline: Amplification from reference gene primers served as the basis for estimated nucleated cell counts. Here immunoSEQ multiplex PCR was the method, and the copy in TCRdb shows in-frame clones only, minus some. That table furnishes V, J and clone size, whereas the DNA furnished D and trimming. The sample holds around 270,000 clones; 80% to 85% are singletons and the top ten take 4.2%. The trim removed 3 bases at V and 4 bases at J, leaving 8 bases unmatched. This CDR3 contains 15 residues. Germline V gives CDR1 SGHTA, CDR2 FQGNSA.

The sample consisted of peripheral blood. The receptor comes from a man between 60 and 75 years old with acute or convalescent COVID-19. The chain recombines TRBV7-2 with TRBJ1-1; the match to TRBD1 covers 7 bases. CDR3 sequence reads: CASSFRTGGFTEAFF. In DNA form, the CDR3 reads TGTGCCAGCAGCTTTCGGACAGGTGGTTTCACTGAAGCTTTCTTT.